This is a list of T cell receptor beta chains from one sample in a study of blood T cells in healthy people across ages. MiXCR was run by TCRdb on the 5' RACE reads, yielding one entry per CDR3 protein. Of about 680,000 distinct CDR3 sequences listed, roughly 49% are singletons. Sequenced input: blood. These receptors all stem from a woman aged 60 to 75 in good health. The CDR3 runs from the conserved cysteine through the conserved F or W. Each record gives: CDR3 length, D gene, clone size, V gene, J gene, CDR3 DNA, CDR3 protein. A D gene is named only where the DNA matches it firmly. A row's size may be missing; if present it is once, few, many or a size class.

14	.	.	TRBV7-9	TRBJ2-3	TGTGCCAGCAGCCCCGACAGAAACACAGATACGCAGTATTTT	CASSPDRNTDTQYF
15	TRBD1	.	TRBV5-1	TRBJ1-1	TGCGCCAGCAGCTTGGCCGGGCAGGGGGCTACTGAAGCTTTCTTT	CASSLAGQGATEAFF
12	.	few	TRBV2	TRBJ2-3	TGTGCCAGCAGGGACAGCACAGATACGCAGTATTTT	CASRDSTDTQYF
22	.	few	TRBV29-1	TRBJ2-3	TGCAGCGTTGAAGGGTGGTGGACCCATCCTGGGGGAGCGGGTGGGAACACAGATACGCAGTATTTT	CSVEGWWTHPGGAGGNTDTQYF
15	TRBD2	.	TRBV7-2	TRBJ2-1	TGTGCCAGCAGCTATCTCACTAGCGCCGGGGGTAAGCAGTTCTTC	CASSYLTSAGGKQFF
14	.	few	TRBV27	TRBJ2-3	TGTGCCATCAGCCGAGCAGGATTCACAGATACGCAGTATTTT	CAISRAGFTDTQYF
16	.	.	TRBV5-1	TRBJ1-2	TGCGCCAGCAGCTTGGACACAGGGACGTCTGACTATGGCTACACCTTC	CASSLDTGTSDYGYTF
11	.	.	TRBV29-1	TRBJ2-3	TGCAGCGTGAGGAGAGGGTATACGCAGTATTTT	CSVRRGYTQYF
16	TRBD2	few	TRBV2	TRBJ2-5	TGTGCCAGCAGTGAAGGTAGCGGGAGAGGGTATGAGACCCAGTACTTC	CASSEGSGRGYETQYF
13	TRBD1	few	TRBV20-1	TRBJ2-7	TGCAGTGCTAGCCCCCAGGGGGACTACGAGCAGTACTTC	CSASPQGDYEQYF
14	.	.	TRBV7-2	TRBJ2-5	TGTGCCAGCAGCTCCGGGGCCGGGCAAGAGACCCAGTACTTC	CASSSGAGQETQYF
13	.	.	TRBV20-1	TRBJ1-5	TGCAGTGCTAGTTCGGGGGACGGGCAGCCCCAGCATTTT	CSASSGDGQPQHF
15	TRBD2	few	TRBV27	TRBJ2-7	TGTGCCAGCAGCATAGCGGGAGGGCTCTACAATGAGCAGTACTTC	CASSIAGGLYNEQYF
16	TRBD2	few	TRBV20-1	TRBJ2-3	TGCAGTGCTAGGATCGTGGGACTATCGAGCACAGATACGCAGTATTTT	CSARIVGLSSTDTQYF
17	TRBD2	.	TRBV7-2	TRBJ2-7	TGTGCCAGCAGCCAGAGGACTAGCGGCAAGAGAGCCTACGAGCAGTACTTC	CASSQRTSGKRAYEQYF
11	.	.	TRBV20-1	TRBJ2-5	TGCAGTGCTAGAGGCCTGGAGACCCAGTACTTC	CSARGLETQYF
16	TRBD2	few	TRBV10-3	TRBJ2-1	TGTGCCATCAGTGAGGGACTAGCGGGAGGCGGGAGTGAGCAGTTCTTC	CAISEGLAGGGSEQFF
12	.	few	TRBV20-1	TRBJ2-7	TGCAGTGCTAGAGACCCCAACGGCGAGCAGTACTTC	CSARDPNGEQYF
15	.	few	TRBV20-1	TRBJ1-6	TGCAGTGCAAGAGTCGCGGATTTCGATAATTCACCCCTCCACTTT	CSARVADFDNSPLHF
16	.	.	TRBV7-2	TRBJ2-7	TGTGCCAGCAGCTTTCCTAAGGCCGTTAACTCCTACGAGCAGTACTTC	CASSFPKAVNSYEQYF
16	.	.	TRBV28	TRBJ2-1	TGTGCCAGCAGCCGAGGGGGGACCAGCTCCTACAATGAGCAGTTCTTC	CASSRGGTSSYNEQFF
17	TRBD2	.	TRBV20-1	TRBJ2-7	TGCAGTGCTACCTCTCGGACTAGCGGGAGAAGGGCCTACGAGCAGTACTTC	CSATSRTSGRRAYEQYF